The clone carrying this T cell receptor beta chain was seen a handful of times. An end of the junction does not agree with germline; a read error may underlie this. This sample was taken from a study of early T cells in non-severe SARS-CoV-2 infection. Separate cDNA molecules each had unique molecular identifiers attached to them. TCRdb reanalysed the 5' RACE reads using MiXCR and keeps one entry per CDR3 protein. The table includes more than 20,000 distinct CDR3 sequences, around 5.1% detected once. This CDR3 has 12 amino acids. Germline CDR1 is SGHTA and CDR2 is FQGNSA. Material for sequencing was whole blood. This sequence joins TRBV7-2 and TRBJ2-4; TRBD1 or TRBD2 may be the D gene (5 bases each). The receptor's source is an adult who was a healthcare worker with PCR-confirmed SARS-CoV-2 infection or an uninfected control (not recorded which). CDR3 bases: TGTGCCAGCAGCCTTGGTACAGGAGGTCGCAACTTC. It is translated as CASSLGTGGRNF.